The 6 T cell receptor beta chains reported below all come from one sample, sequenced in a study of Tregs in tolerant kidney transplant recipients. The nonmyeloablative bone marrow transplants came from related graft donors, with transient mixed chimerism. Clones were sequenced by immunoSEQ multiplex PCR, and TCRdb holds only the in-frame ones, with some missing. Of tens of thousands of clones in the sample, roughly 93% are singletons; the top ten hold roughly 1.5%. The material was CD4+ T cells from blood (PBMCs), obtained 12 months after the transplant. All receptors derive from a human patient who received a combined kidney and bone marrow transplant. Some of the T cells might come from the graft donor.

This clone showed up just once. The chain joins TRBV4-1 to TRBJ1-4, with no clear D. The V and J ends lost 2 bases and 5 bases respectively, with 12 bases between them. Germline CDR1 reads MGHRA; CDR2 reads YSYEKL. There are 15 residues in the CDR3. CDR3 protein: CASSQLWSQNEKLFF. CDR3 nucleotides: TGCGCCAGCAGCCAATTGTGGTCACAGAATGAAAAACTGTTTTTT.

This chain connects TRBV20-1 to TRBJ2-7, with D hard to call. Germline CDR1 is DFQATT and CDR2 is SNEGSKA (reference sequence). The CDR3 has 11 residues. V shed 2 bases and J shed 3 bases, with 5 bases lying between them. The CDR3 DNA sequence: TGCAGTGCTAGAAACGGCTACGAGCAGTACTTC. Encoded protein: CSARNGYEQYF.

The gene calls are TRBV7-2 and TRBJ1-2; D call uncertain. The germline V gene encodes CDR1 SGHTA and CDR2 FQGNSA. V dropped 1 base and J dropped 3 bases, with 9 bases sitting between them. The CDR3 consists of 14 residues. CDR3 in DNA: TGTGCCAGCAGCTTAGAACCAGAAGACTATGGCTACACCTTC. Amino acid sequence: CASSLEPEDYGYTF.

The chain uses TRBV28 and TRBJ2-5, with 9 bases lining up with TRBD1. The J call is doubtful: the DNA matches TRBJ2-7 better. The CDR3 spans 14 residues. Germline V lookup: CDR1 MDHEN, CDR2 SYDVKM. In DNA, the CDR3 is TGTGCCAGCAGAGGGACAGGGACAACCTACGAGCAGTACTTC. Encoded protein: CASRGTGTTYEQYF.

The V and J genes are TRBV6-5 and TRBJ2-3, with 7 bases that match TRBD2. The germline V gene encodes CDR1 MNHEY and CDR2 SVGAGI. This CDR3 comprises 15 residues. J gave up 4 bases and V 2 bases, and 6 bases lay outside the gene matches. The CDR3 protein is CASSYRAGFADTQYF. Written as DNA, the CDR3 is TGTGCCAGCAGTTACAGAGCGGGGTTTGCAGATACGCAGTATTTT.

The V gene is TRBV7-2, the J gene TRBJ2-7; the D is unclear. The CDR3 has 16 amino acids. Germline V gene lookup returns CDR1 SGHTA and CDR2 FQGNSA. V was clipped by 2 bases and J by 0 bases, with 14 bases between them. CDR3 region: CASSLSWRQSSYEQYF. The CDR3, as DNA: TGTGCCAGCAGCTTAAGTTGGCGGCAGAGCTCCTACGAGCAGTACTTC.